Each of the 21 T cell receptor beta chains below was sequenced from the same sample in a study of blood T cell repertoires in COVID-19. Clones were sequenced by immunoSEQ multiplex PCR, and TCRdb holds only the in-frame ones, with some missing. In the table there are roughly 100,000 clones, approximately 92% of which are singletons. The specimen was peripheral blood. Source of these receptors: a woman aged 80 or over with active COVID-19.

The J gene is TRBJ2-3, the V gene TRBV27, with 9 bases aligning to TRBD2. The CDR3 has 13 amino acids. Germline lookup yields CDR1 MNHEY and CDR2 SMNVEV (reference sequence). Trimming at V came to 6 bases and at J to 4 bases, leaving 2 bases not matched to a gene. The CDR3 bases are TGTGCCAGCAGGTTAGCGGGAGCAGATACGCAGTATTTT. It yields the protein CASRLAGADTQYF.

The chain uses TRBV27 and TRBJ1-5; D is undetermined. Trimming shortened V by 3 bases and J by 0 bases, and 9 bases separated the two germline ends. The germline gives CDR1 MNHEY, CDR2 SMNVEV (reference sequence). The CDR3 has 15 residues. The CDR3 region is CASSLFGLSNQPQHF. In DNA form, the CDR3 reads TGTGCCAGCAGTTTGTTCGGTCTTAGCAATCAGCCCCAGCATTTT.

This sequence joins TRBV7-9 and TRBJ2-2, with 8 bases lining up with TRBD1. The germline V gene has CDR1 SEHNR and CDR2 FQNEAQ (reference sequence). The CDR3 extends over 16 amino acids. V was clipped by 1 base and J by 6 bases; unmatched bases: 7. The CDR3 nucleotides read TGTGCCAGCAGCTTAGGGGCAGGGGGCCTACCCGGGGAGCTGTTTTTT. This gives the protein CASSLGAGGLPGELFF.

This clone was detected a few times. The chain combines TRBV4-3 with TRBJ1-2, with TRBD1 identical over 8 bases. The CDR3 spans 15 residues. Looked up from germline, CDR1 is LGHNA and CDR2 is YSLEER. The ends lost 5 bases at V and 6 bases at J; junction bases unmatched: 11. Here the CDR3 DNA reads TGCGCCAGCAGCTTTCGACAGGGGTCTACCCATGGCTACACCTTC. Translation: CASSFRQGSTHGYTF.

This chain uses TRBV25-1 with TRBJ1-1; D not certain. CDR3 length: 14 residues. CDR1 and CDR2 (germline): MGHDK, SYGVNS. Between the trimmed V and J ends, which lost 3 bases and 5 bases, there was a span of 13 bases. CDR3 region: CASSDEARETEAFF. The DNA for the CDR3 is TGTGCCAGCAGTGACGAGGCAAGGGAGACTGAAGCTTTCTTT. The entire variable domain, with the rest obtained from reference TRBV25-1 and TRBJ1-1, is as follows: EADIYQTPRYLVIGTGKKITLECSQTMGHDKMYWYQQDPGMELHLIHYSYGVNSTEKGDLSSESTVSRIRTEHFPLTLESARPSHTSQYLCASSDEARETEAFFGQGTRLTVV.

A few counts support this clone. V is TRBV20-1 and J is TRBJ2-5; the D gene is possibly TRBD2 (6 bases). This CDR3 contains 14 residues. The germline CDR1 and CDR2 sequences are DFQATT and SNEGSKA (reference sequence). The V end was cut by 3 bases, the J end by 5 bases, with 16 bases between. CDR3 in amino acids: CSASSGVVRETQYF. The CDR3, as DNA: TGCAGTGCTAGTAGCGGCGTCGTGAGGGAGACCCAGTACTTC.

The chain uses TRBV4-1 and TRBJ2-5, with TRBD2 identical over 10 bases. V lost 3 bases and J lost 3; bases outside the gene matches: 10. This CDR3 is built from 17 residues. Germline loops: CDR1 MGHRA, CDR2 YSYEKL. CDR3 sequence: CASSQPPLAGGKETQYF. CDR3 bases: TGCGCCAGCAGCCAGCCCCCCTTAGCGGGAGGTAAAGAGACCCAGTACTTC.

The chain uses TRBV10-3 and TRBJ2-7; tentative D call: TRBD2 (6 bases). V lost 7 bases and J 3 bases, leaving 13 bases between the germline ends. Germline V gene data show CDR1 as ENHRY and CDR2 as SYGVKD. The CDR3 covers 13 residues. CDR3 protein: CAIKASDHYEQYF. The CDR3, as DNA: TGTGCCATCAAAGCTAGCGACCACTACGAGCAGTACTTC.

The V and J genes are TRBV12-3 or TRBV12-4 and TRBJ2-5; 11 positions match TRBD2. The CDR3 consists of 13 residues. Unmatched junction bases numbered 2, after V lost 7 bases and J lost 4 bases. DNA for the CDR3: TGTGCCAGCAATCTAGCGGGAGGAGAGACCCAGTACTTC. It is translated as CASNLAGGETQYF.

V gene TRBV5-4 combines with J gene TRBJ2-3; 7 nucleotides line up with TRBD2. Germline CDR1 reads SGHNT; CDR2 reads YYREEE (reference sequence). The CDR3 spans 15 residues. After removal of 4 bases from V and 4 bases from J, the junction contained 9 bases not matched to a gene. In nucleotides, the CDR3 is TGTGCCAGCAGCGCAGGGAGGGGCGGCGCAGATACGCAGTATTTT. This translates into CASSAGRGGADTQYF.

This clone was recorded only once. The V and J genes are TRBV18 and TRBJ2-1; 7 bases align to TRBD1. The CDR3 sequence is 11 residues long. Per the germline V gene, CDR1 is KGHSH and CDR2 is LQKENI. V shed 6 bases and J 12 bases; nucleotides not matched to a gene: 5. The CDR3, as DNA: TGTGCCAGCTCCACAGGGGTCGGGCAGTTCTTC. Translation: CASSTGVGQFF. The full variable domain, its missing parts supplied by reference TRBV18 and TRBJ2-1, is NAGVMQNPRHLVRRRGQEARLRCSPMKGHSHVYWYRQLPEEGLKFMVYLQKENIIDESGMPKERFSAEFPKEGPSILRIQQVVRGDSAAYFCASSTGVGQFFGPGTRLTVL.

The rearrangement links TRBV5-5 to TRBJ2-1, with 7 bases lining up with TRBD1. Germline CDR1 SGHKS, CDR2 YYEKEE (reference sequence). The CDR3 is 16 amino acids. The ends lost 4 bases at V and 0 bases at J; junction bases unmatched: 7. The CDR3 reads CASSNRGPLSYNEQFF. The CDR3 nucleotides read TGTGCCAGCAGCAATAGGGGGCCCCTCTCCTACAATGAGCAGTTCTTC. Full variable domain (rest looked up from reference TRBV5-5 and TRBJ2-1): DAGVTQSPTHLIKTRGQQVTLRCSPISGHKSVSWYQQVLGQGPQFIFQYYEKEERGRGNFPDRFSARQFPNYSSELNVNALLLGDSALYLCASSNRGPLSYNEQFFGPGTRLTVL.

The genes are TRBV10-3 and TRBJ2-1, with 12 bases that match TRBD2. This CDR3 region has 16 residues. Germline V gene data show CDR1 as ENHRY and CDR2 as SYGVKD. V was pared by 4 bases and J by 8 bases, with 9 bases of the junction left unmatched. The CDR3 sequence is CAISVLLAGGGDEQFF. The CDR3 nucleotides read TGTGCCATCAGTGTACTACTAGCGGGAGGAGGCGATGAGCAGTTCTTC.

The V and J genes are TRBV14 and TRBJ2-1, with 9 bases matching TRBD2. The trim removed 1 base at V and 8 bases at J, leaving 6 bases unmatched. The CDR3 totals 15 residues. CDR1 and CDR2 from the germline V gene are SGHDN and FVKESK. This CDR3 reads CASSQVGSGSYEQFF. The CDR3 DNA reads TGTGCCAGCAGCCAAGTGGGTAGCGGGAGCTATGAGCAGTTCTTC. The variable domain in full, completed from reference TRBV14 and TRBJ2-1, reads EAGVTQFPSHSVIEKGQTVTLRCDPISGHDNLYWYRRVMGKEIKFLLHFVKESKQDESGMPNNRFLAERTGGTYSTLKVQPAELEDSGVYFCASSQVGSGSYEQFFGPGTRLTVL.

This rearrangement joins TRBV18 to TRBJ2-1; weak D call: TRBD2 (5 bases). Between the trimmed V and J ends, which lost 3 bases and 4 bases, there was a span of 10 bases. Germline CDR1 is KGHSH and CDR2 is LQKENI. CDR3 length: 14 residues. DNA for the CDR3: TGTGCCAGCTCACCGTCTATAGCGTACAATGAGCAGTTCTTC. Translation gives CASSPSIAYNEQFF.

J is TRBJ2-7 and V is TRBV21-1; the DNA was not used to check the table's D call, TRBD1. TRBV21-1 is shown as a pseudogene. The CDR3 has 11 amino acids. CDR3 DNA sequence: TGTGCCACCGACAGGGATCACGAGCAGTACTTC. Residues: CATDRDHEQYF.

This chain uses TRBV6-2 or TRBV6-3 with TRBJ2-5; D is perhaps TRBD2 (7 bases). Trimming took 2 bases from V and 5 from J, leaving 12 bases between them. Germline CDR1 is MNHEY and CDR2 is SVGEGT. The CDR3 consists of 14 residues. The CDR3 spells CASSYGGAGETQYF. The CDR3 bases are TGTGCCAGCAGTTACGGGGGGGCCGGGGAGACCCAGTACTTC.

The chain is built from TRBV7-2 and TRBJ2-7, with 8 bases aligning to TRBD1. Germline loops: CDR1 SGHTA, CDR2 FQGNSA. The CDR3 totals 14 residues. After removal of 4 bases from V and 3 bases from J, the junction contained 5 bases not matched to a gene. The CDR3 coding sequence is TGTGCCAGCAGCTACCGACAGGGGAACTACGAGCAGTACTTC. Residues: CASSYRQGNYEQYF.

V gene TRBV19 combines with J gene TRBJ2-7, with a tentative D call TRBD2 (6 bases). Trimming took off 5 bases at V and 6 bases at J, with 20 bases between the two ends. This CDR3 is built from 15 residues. In germline, CDR1 is LNHDA, CDR2 SQIVND (reference sequence). This chain's CDR3 is CASSPSGTPGSEQYF. Written as DNA, the CDR3 is TGTGCCAGTAGTCCCTCCGGGACTCCGGGGTCCGAGCAGTACTTC.

The rearrangement links TRBV28 to TRBJ1-5; possibly TRBD1 for D (6 bases). Trimming pared 3 bases from V and 7 bases from J, leaving 16 bases between. Germline CDR1 reads MDHEN; CDR2 reads SYDVKM. The CDR3 covers 15 residues. The CDR3 sequence is CASSFRRGIGQPQHF. The CDR3 DNA reads TGTGCCAGCAGTTTTCGCAGGGGTATAGGGCAGCCCCAGCATTTT.

This clone was recorded many times. This chain uses TRBV27 with TRBJ1-1; D may be TRBD1 (6 bases). Trimming left V 5 bases short and J 1 base short, with 17 bases between. The germline gives CDR1 MNHEY, CDR2 SMNVEV (reference sequence). The CDR3 sequence is 16 residues long. The CDR3 protein is CASSKNSPQGNTEAFF. The CDR3 DNA reads TGTGCCAGCAGTAAGAATTCCCCACAGGGGAACACTGAAGCTTTCTTT.